The table lists the clone carrying this TCR beta chain with a few counts. V gave up 5 bases and J gave up 1 base, with 21 bases separating them. This CDR3 has 17 amino acids. Germline CDR1 reads MNHEY; CDR2 reads SMNVEV (reference sequence). This sample was taken from a study of shared clonotypes between healthy human individuals. Participating donors were healthy, HIV-negative adults free of recent acute infections or vaccinations. TCRdb's copy holds only in-frame clones and misses some; the assay was immunoSEQ multiplex PCR. The sample has over 850,000 clones, around 78% seen once. This receptor was obtained from a man younger than 30 in good health. Some clones in this sample may be carry-over from other donors' samples. The sample was memory CD4+ T cells from PBMCs. The subset here: CD45RA-negative fraction. This chain joins TRBV27 and TRBJ2-7; the D call may be TRBD1 or TRBD2 (7 bases each). DNA for the CDR3: TGTGCCAGCAGTCGAGGACAGGCTAGCGGAATGTCCTACGAGCAGTACTTC. Encoded protein: CASSRGQASGMSYEQYF.